This passage covers 7 T cell receptor beta chains from one sample sequenced in a study of blood T cell repertoires in COVID-19 (TCRdb year 2020). The method behind the library was the immunoSEQ multiplex PCR assay. TCRdb's version of the immuneACCESS table is confined to in-frame rearrangements and falls short of the full clone set. An unresolved V gene accounts for under half of the shortfall where checked; the remainder is of unknown origin. Present in this sample are 170,000 or so clones, about 75% of which were seen just once. About 26% of the sample is in the top ten clones. The sample consisted of peripheral blood. Source of these receptors: a woman between 65 and 79 years old with acute or convalescent COVID-19.

This chain joins TRBV7-9 and TRBJ2-1; D uncertain. Germline V gene data show CDR1 as SEHNR and CDR2 as FQNEAQ (reference sequence). CDR3 length: 15 amino acids. Trimming left V 1 base short and J 6 bases short, with 13 bases between. The CDR3 region is CASSLGRSQINEQFF. The CDR3 DNA is TGTGCCAGCAGCTTAGGGCGTAGCCAGATCAATGAGCAGTTCTTC.

The genes are TRBV9 and TRBJ2-1; D remains unclear. The V end was cut by 0 bases, the J end by 7 bases, with 5 bases between. CDR1 and CDR2 (germline): SGDLS, YYNGEE. The CDR3 sequence is 12 residues long. CDR3 loop: CASSVGQNEQFF. CDR3 nucleotide sequence: TGTGCCAGCAGCGTAGGGCAAAATGAGCAGTTCTTC.

This chain uses TRBV2 with TRBJ2-2, with D possibly TRBD1 on 5 matching bases. CDR3 size: 14 residues. Trimming shortened V by 6 bases and J by 2 bases, and 10 bases separated the two germline ends. Per germline, CDR1 SNHLY and CDR2 FYNNEI. The CDR3 loop reads CASRWGANTGELFF. DNA for the CDR3: TGTGCCAGCAGATGGGGCGCCAACACCGGGGAGCTGTTTTTT. Together with reference TRBV2 and TRBJ2-2, the CDR3 gives the full variable domain: EPEVTQTPSHQVTQMGQEVILRCVPISNHLYFYWYRQILGQKVEFLVSFYNNEISEKSEIFDDQFSVERPDGSNFTLKIRSTKLEDSAMYFCASRWGANTGELFFGEGSRLTVL.

The chain is built from TRBV10-3 and TRBJ2-5; a possible D gene is TRBD1 (6 bases). The CDR3 runs to 13 residues. V was cut by 6 bases and J by 5 bases, with 13 bases left in between. Germline assignment: CDR1 ENHRY and CDR2 SYGVKD. CDR3 DNA sequence: TGTGCCATCAGCCCAGGGGAACCGGAGACCCAGTACTTC. Translating gives CAISPGEPETQYF.

The chain uses TRBV12-3 or TRBV12-4 and TRBJ1-1, with D unclear. Trimming took off 10 bases at V and 1 base at J, with 7 bases between the two ends. CDR3 size: 11 residues. The CDR3 DNA reads as TGTGCCACGGTCTGGAACACTGAAGCTTTCTTT. It is translated as CATVWNTEAFF.

In its sample, this clone was seen a few times. The chain uses TRBV4-1 and TRBJ2-7; 9 nucleotides agree with TRBD1. The CDR3 runs 16 residues. Germline V gene lookup returns CDR1 MGHRA and CDR2 YSYEKL. Trimming removed 0 bases from V and 0 bases from J; junction bases left unmatched: 3. The CDR3 loop is CASSQEGTGTSYEQYF. The CDR3 DNA reads as TGCGCCAGCAGCCAAGAAGGGACAGGGACCTCCTACGAGCAGTACTTC.

This chain links TRBV9 with TRBJ2-3; 7 bases fit TRBD2. This CDR3 spans 15 amino acids. The J segment lost 6 bases and the V segment lost 0 bases, leaving 7 bases of the junction unmatched. Germline V gene lookup returns CDR1 SGDLS and CDR2 YYNGEE. CDR3 sequence: CASSVGAGVMDTQYF. For the CDR3, the DNA is TGTGCCAGCAGCGTAGGCGCGGGAGTAATGGATACGCAGTATTTT.